Each of the 5 T cell receptor beta chains below was sequenced from the same sample in a study of blood T cell repertoires in COVID-19. The repertoire was sequenced with immunoSEQ multiplex PCR; TCRdb's copy has only in-frame clones and lacks some. The sample records about 34,000 clones, approximately 90% being singletons. Sequencing was carried out using peripheral blood. The source of these receptors is a man aged 60 to 69 with active or convalescent COVID-19.

This chain connects TRBV19 to TRBJ2-1; D perhaps matches TRBD2 (6 bases). Trimming removed 6 bases at V and 10 bases at J, with 16 bases between. Per the germline V gene, CDR1 is LNHDA and CDR2 is SQIVND (reference sequence). The CDR3 consists of 13 residues. The CDR3 DNA is TGTGCCAGTAGCCGCGGGACCTCCCCGGAGCAGTTCTTC. This codes for CASSRGTSPEQFF.

The chain recombines TRBV5-1 with TRBJ2-3; 10 bases are shared with TRBD2. The CDR3 runs to 16 residues. J lost 2 bases, V lost 7 bases, and 10 bases had no gene match. The germline CDR1 and CDR2 sequences are SGHRS and YFSETQ. The CDR3 is CASGLSGGGPTDTQYF. The CDR3 DNA reads TGCGCCAGCGGATTAAGCGGGGGGGGTCCCACAGATACGCAGTATTTT.

This chain uses TRBV7-2 with TRBJ1-2; 7 nucleotides line up with TRBD1. Germline assignment: CDR1 SGHTA and CDR2 FQGNSA. The CDR3 loop spans 15 amino acids. V was clipped by 5 bases and J by 8 bases; unmatched bases: 14. The CDR3 DNA sequence: TGTGCCAGCAGCCTAAATACAGGACAGGTTGGAGGCTACACCTTC. It encodes CASSLNTGQVGGYTF.

V gene TRBV5-5 combines with J gene TRBJ1-3, with unresolved D. V lost 0 bases and J 2 bases, leaving 6 bases between the germline ends. Germline CDR1 is SGHKS and CDR2 is YYEKEE (reference sequence). This CDR3 has 14 residues. This chain's CDR3 is CASSLGGAGNTIYF. The CDR3 DNA sequence: TGTGCCAGCAGCTTGGGGGGAGCTGGAAACACCATATATTTT.

CDR3 nucleotides: TGTGCCAGCAGCCCACAGGGATACGAGCAGTACTTC. Its translation: CASSPQGYEQYF. V and J are TRBV5-8 and TRBJ2-7, with a tentative D call TRBD1 (6 bases). Trimming removed 4 bases from V and 4 bases from J, with 9 bases in between. This CDR3 is built from 12 residues. CDR1 and CDR2 from the germline V gene are SGHTS and YDEGEE.